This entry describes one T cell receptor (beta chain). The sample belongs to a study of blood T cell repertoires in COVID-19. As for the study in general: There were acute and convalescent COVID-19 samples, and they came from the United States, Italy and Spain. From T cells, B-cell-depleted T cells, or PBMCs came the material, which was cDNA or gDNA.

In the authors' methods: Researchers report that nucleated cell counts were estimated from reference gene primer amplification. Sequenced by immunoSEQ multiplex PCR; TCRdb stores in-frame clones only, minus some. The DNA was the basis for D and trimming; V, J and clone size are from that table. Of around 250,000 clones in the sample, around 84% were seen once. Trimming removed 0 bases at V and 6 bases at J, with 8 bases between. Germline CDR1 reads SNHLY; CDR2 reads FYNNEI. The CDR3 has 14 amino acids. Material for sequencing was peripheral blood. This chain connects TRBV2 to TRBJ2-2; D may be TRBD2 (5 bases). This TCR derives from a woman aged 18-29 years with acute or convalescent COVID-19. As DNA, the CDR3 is TGTGCCAGCAGTGAAGCGGAGGATTCCGGGGAGCTGTTTTTT. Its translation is CASSEAEDSGELFF.